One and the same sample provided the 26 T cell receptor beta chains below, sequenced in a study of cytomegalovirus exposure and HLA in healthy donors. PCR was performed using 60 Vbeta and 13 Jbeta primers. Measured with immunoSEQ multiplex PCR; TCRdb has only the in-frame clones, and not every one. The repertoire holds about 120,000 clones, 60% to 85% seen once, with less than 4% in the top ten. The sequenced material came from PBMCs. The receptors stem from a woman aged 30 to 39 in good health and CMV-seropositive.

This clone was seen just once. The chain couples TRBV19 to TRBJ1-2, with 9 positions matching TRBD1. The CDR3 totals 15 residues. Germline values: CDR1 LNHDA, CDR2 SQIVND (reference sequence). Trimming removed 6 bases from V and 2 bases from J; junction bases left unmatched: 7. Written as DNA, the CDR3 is TGTGCCAGTAGGAGTTCCGGGACAGGGAACTATGGCTACACCTTC. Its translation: CASRSSGTGNYGYTF.

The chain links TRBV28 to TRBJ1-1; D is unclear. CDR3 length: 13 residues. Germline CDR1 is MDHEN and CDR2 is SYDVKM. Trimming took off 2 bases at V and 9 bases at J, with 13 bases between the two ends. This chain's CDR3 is CASSLQTRGKAFF. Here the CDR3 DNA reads TGTGCCAGCAGTTTACAGACACGGGGAAAAGCTTTCTTT.

The CDR3 region has the DNA TGCGCCAGCAGCCAAGATCATTCGGGAGGGGGCTTTTTAATCGTCGGGGAGCTGTTTTTT. Its translation is CASSQDHSGGGFLIVGELFF. The chain uses TRBV4-3 and TRBJ2-2; D perhaps matches TRBD2 (8 bases). V shed 0 bases and J shed 7 bases, with 27 bases lying between them. Germline CDR1 and CDR2: LGHNA and YSLEER. This CDR3 has 20 amino acids.

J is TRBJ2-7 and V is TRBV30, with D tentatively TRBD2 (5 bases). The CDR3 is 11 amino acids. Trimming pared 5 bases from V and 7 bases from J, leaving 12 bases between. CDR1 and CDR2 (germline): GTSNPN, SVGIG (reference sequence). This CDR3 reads CAWGSGGEQYF. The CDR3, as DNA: TGTGCCTGGGGGTCGGGCGGGGAGCAGTACTTC.

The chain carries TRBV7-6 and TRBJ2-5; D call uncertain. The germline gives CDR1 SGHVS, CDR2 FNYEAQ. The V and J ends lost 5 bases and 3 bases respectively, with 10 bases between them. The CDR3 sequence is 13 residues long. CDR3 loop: CASSPREEETQYF. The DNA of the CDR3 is TGTGCCAGCAGCCCTCGTGAGGAAGAGACCCAGTACTTC.

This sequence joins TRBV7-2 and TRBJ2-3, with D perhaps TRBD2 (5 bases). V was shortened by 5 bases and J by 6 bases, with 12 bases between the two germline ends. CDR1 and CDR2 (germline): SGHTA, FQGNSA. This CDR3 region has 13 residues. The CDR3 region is CASSERLLDTQYF. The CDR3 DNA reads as TGTGCCAGCAGCGAGCGGCTTCTGGATACGCAGTATTTT.

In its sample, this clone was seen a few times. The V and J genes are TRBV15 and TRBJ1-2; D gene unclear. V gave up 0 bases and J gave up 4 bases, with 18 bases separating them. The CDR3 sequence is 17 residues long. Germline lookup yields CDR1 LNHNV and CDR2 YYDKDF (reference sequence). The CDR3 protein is CATSRDLESTSPYGYTF. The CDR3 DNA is TGTGCCACCAGCAGAGATCTTGAATCGACAAGTCCCTATGGCTACACCTTC.

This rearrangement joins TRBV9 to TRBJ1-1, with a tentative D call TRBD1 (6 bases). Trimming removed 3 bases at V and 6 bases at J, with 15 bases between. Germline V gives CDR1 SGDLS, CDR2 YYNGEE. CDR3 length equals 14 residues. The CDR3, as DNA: TGTGCCAGCAGCGCTCGGACTGAGGGGGCTGAAGCTTTCTTT. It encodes CASSARTEGAEAFF.

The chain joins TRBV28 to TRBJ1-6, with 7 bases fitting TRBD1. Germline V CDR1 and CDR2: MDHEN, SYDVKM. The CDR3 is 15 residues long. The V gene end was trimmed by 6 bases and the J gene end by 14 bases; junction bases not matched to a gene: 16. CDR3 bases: TGTGCCAGCAGCTGGACAGGATCGGTTCTTGGGGCCCTCCACTTT. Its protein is CASSWTGSVLGALHF. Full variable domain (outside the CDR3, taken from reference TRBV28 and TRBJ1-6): DVKVTQSSRYLVKRTGEKVFLECVQDMDHENMFWYRQDPGLGLRLIYFSYDVKMKEKGDIPEGYSVSREKKERFSLILESASTNQTSMYLCASSWTGSVLGALHFGNGTRLTVT.

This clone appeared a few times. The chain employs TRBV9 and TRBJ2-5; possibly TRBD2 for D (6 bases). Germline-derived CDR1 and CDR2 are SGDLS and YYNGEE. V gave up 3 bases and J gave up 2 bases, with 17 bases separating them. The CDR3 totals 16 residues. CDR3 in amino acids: CASSAPGAAGQETQYF. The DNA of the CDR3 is TGTGCCAGCAGCGCTCCCGGGGCTGCGGGGCAAGAGACCCAGTACTTC.

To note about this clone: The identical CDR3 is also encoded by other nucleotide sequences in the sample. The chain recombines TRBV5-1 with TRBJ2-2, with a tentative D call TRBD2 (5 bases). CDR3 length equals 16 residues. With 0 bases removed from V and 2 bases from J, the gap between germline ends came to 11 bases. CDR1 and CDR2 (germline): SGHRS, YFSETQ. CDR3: CASSLAGLANTGELFF. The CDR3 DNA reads TGCGCCAGCAGCTTGGCCGGTCTAGCTAACACCGGGGAGCTGTTTTTT.

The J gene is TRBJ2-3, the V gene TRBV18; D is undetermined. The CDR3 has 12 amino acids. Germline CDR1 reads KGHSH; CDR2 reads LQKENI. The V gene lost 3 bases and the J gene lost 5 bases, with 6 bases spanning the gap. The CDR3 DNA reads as TGTGCCAGCTCACCCCAACTAGATACGCAGTATTTT. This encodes CASSPQLDTQYF.

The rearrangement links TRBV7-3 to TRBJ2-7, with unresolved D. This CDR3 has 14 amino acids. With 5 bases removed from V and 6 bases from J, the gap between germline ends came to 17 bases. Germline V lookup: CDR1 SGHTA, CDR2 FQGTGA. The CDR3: CASSPRRSLGEQYF. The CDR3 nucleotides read TGTGCCAGCAGCCCCCGCAGGTCCTTGGGCGAGCAGTACTTC.

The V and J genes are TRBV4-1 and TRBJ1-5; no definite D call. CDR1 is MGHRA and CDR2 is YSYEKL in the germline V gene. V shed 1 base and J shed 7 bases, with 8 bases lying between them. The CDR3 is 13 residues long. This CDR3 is CASSQGGKQPQHF. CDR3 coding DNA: TGCGCCAGCAGCCAAGGAGGGAAACAGCCCCAGCATTTT.

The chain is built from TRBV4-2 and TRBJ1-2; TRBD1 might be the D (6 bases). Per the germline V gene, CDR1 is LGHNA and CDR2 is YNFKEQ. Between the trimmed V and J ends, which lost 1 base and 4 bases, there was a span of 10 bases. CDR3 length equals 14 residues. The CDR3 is CASSQGTAAYGYTF. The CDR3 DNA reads TGTGCCAGCAGCCAAGGGACAGCGGCCTATGGCTACACCTTC.

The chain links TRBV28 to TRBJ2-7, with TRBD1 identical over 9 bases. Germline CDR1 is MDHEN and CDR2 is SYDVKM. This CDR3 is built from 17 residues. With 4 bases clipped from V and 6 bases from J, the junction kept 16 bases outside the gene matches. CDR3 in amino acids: CASSSTVSGTGSLEQYF. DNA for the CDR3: TGTGCCAGCAGTTCAACCGTATCCGGGACAGGGTCCCTCGAGCAGTACTTC.

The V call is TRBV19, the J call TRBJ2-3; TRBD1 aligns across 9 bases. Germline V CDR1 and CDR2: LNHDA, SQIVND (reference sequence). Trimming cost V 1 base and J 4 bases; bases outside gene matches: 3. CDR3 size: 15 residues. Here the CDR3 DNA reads TGTGCCAGTAGTATAGGGGACAGGGTCGCAGATACGCAGTATTTT. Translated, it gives CASSIGDRVADTQYF.

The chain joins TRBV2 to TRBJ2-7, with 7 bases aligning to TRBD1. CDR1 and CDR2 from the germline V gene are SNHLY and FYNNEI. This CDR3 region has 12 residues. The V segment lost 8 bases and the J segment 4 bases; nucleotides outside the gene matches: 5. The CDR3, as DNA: TGTGCCAGCGGGGGACAGCAATACGAGCAGTACTTC. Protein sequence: CASGGQQYEQYF.

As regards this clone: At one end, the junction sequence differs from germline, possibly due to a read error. The DNA of the CDR3 is TGTTCCAGCAGGACCCACCAGGGGGCCGACGAGCAGTACTTC. As protein: CSSRTHQGADEQYF. The chain joins TRBV7-9 to TRBJ2-7; 8 bases agree with TRBD1. Germline lookup yields CDR1 SEHNR and CDR2 FQNEAQ (reference sequence). The CDR3 has 14 residues.

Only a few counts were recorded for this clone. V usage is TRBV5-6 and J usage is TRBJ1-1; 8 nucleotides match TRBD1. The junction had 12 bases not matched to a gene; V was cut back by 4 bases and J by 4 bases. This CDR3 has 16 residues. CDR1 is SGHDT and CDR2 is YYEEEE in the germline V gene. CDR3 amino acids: CASSEPGQDLGTEAFF. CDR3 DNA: TGTGCCAGCAGCGAACCGGGACAGGACTTGGGCACTGAAGCTTTCTTT.

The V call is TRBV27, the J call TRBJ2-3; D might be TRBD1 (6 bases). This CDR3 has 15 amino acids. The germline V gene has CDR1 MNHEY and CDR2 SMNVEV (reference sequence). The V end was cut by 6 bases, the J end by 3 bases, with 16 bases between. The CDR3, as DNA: TGTGCCAGCAGCCCCGGACGCAGGGGAACAGATACGCAGTATTTT. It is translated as CASSPGRRGTDTQYF.

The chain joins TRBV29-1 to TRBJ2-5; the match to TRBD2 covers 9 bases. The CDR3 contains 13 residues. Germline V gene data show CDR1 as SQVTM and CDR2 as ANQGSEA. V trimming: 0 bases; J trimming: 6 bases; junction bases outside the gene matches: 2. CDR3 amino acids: CSVEERGGKTQYF. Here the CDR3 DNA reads TGCAGCGTTGAAGAGCGGGGGGGGAAGACCCAGTACTTC.

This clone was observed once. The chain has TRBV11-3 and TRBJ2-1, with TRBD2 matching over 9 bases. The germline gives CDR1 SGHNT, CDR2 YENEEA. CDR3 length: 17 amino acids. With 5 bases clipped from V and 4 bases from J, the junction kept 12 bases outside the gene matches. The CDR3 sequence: CASSPPVASGEYNEQFF. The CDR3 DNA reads TGTGCCAGCAGCCCTCCGGTGGCTAGCGGGGAGTACAATGAGCAGTTCTTC.

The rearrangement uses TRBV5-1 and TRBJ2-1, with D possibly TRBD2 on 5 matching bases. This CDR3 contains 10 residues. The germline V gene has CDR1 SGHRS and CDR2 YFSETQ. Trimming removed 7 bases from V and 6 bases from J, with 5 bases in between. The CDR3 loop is CASGSNEQFF. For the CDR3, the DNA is TGCGCCAGCGGGAGCAATGAGCAGTTCTTC.

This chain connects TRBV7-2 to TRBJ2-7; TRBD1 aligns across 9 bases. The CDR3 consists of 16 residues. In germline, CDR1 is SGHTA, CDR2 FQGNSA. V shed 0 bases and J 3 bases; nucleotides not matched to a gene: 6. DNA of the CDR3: TGTGCCAGCAGCTTAGCCTCGGGACAGGGATACTACGAGCAGTACTTC. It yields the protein CASSLASGQGYYEQYF.

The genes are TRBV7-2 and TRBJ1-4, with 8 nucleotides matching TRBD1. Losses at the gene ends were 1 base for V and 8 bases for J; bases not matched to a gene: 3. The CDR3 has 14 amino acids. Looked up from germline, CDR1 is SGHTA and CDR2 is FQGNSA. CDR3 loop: CASSLGQGAEKLFF. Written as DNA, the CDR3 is TGTGCCAGCAGCTTAGGGCAGGGGGCGGAAAAACTGTTTTTT.